This T cell receptor (beta chain) was observed in a study of blood T cells in healthy people across ages. Across the whole study: Using template switching, researchers captured about one barcoded beta molecule for each two T cells.

Through a sample-barcoded 5' primer and a J-beta primer mix, a second PCR was run for roughly 6 to 11 cycles. Each TCR beta cDNA got a 12-nucleotide random molecular identifier. Each CDR3 protein gets one entry after TCRdb re-called the 5' RACE reads with MiXCR. The table shows about 600,000 distinct CDR3 sequences, with under 55% occurring only once. This clonotype was detected only a few times. One junction end disagrees with the germline gene, perhaps due to a read error. This CDR3 comprises 12 residues. CDR1 and CDR2 from the germline V gene are ENHRY and SYGVKD. This rearrangement joins TRBV10-3 to TRBJ2-1; D not certain. The sequence came from an older man in good health. Sequenced: blood. The CDR3 DNA sequence: TGTGCCATCAGTGAGAACGACAATGGGCAGTTCTTC. Amino acids: CAISENDNGQFF.